Each of the 4 T cell receptor beta chains below was sequenced from the same sample in a study of T cell responses to AZD1222 COVID-19 vaccine. Using immunoSEQ multiplex PCR, the repertoire was profiled, and TCRdb retains in-frame clones only, with some absent. This table holds 90,000 to 100,000 clones, around 88% found once. The sample consisted of peripheral blood, taken on day 0 of AZD1222 vaccination. These receptors all come from an adult in good health.

The J gene is TRBJ1-5, the V gene TRBV12-1; the table's TRBD1 call for D was not verified on the DNA. TRBV12-1 is marked as a pseudogene. The CDR3 contains 14 residues. In nucleotides, the CDR3 is TGTGCCAGCAACGAAGGACAGTTAGGTCAGCCCCAGCATTTT. It is translated as CASNEGQLGQPQHF.

The chain couples TRBV5-1 to TRBJ1-6; maybe TRBD1 (6 bases). The germline gives CDR1 SGHRS, CDR2 YFSETQ. The CDR3 is 15 residues long. The germline V and J ends were trimmed by 0 bases and 2 bases, with 6 bases remaining between them. CDR3 in DNA: TGCGCCAGCAGCTTGGACAGGGCCTATAATTCACCCCTCCACTTT. Encoded protein: CASSLDRAYNSPLHF.

The V and J genes are TRBV4-2 and TRBJ1-3; no reliable D call. Germline V gives CDR1 LGHNA, CDR2 YNFKEQ. V was pared by 0 bases and J by 3 bases, with 6 bases between. The CDR3 covers 14 residues. CDR3 protein: CASSQEGGGNTIYF. The DNA for the CDR3 is TGTGCCAGCAGCCAAGAGGGCGGTGGAAACACCATATATTTT.

The chain links TRBV6-5 to TRBJ2-1; TRBD2 agrees at 9 bases. After removal of 3 bases from V and 7 bases from J, the junction contained 10 bases not matched to a gene. This CDR3 is built from 16 residues. Germline lookup yields CDR1 MNHEY and CDR2 SVGAGI. CDR3 amino acids: CASSYRGRGGRNEQFF. CDR3 DNA sequence: TGTGCCAGCAGTTATAGAGGGCGGGGGGGCCGAAATGAGCAGTTCTTC.